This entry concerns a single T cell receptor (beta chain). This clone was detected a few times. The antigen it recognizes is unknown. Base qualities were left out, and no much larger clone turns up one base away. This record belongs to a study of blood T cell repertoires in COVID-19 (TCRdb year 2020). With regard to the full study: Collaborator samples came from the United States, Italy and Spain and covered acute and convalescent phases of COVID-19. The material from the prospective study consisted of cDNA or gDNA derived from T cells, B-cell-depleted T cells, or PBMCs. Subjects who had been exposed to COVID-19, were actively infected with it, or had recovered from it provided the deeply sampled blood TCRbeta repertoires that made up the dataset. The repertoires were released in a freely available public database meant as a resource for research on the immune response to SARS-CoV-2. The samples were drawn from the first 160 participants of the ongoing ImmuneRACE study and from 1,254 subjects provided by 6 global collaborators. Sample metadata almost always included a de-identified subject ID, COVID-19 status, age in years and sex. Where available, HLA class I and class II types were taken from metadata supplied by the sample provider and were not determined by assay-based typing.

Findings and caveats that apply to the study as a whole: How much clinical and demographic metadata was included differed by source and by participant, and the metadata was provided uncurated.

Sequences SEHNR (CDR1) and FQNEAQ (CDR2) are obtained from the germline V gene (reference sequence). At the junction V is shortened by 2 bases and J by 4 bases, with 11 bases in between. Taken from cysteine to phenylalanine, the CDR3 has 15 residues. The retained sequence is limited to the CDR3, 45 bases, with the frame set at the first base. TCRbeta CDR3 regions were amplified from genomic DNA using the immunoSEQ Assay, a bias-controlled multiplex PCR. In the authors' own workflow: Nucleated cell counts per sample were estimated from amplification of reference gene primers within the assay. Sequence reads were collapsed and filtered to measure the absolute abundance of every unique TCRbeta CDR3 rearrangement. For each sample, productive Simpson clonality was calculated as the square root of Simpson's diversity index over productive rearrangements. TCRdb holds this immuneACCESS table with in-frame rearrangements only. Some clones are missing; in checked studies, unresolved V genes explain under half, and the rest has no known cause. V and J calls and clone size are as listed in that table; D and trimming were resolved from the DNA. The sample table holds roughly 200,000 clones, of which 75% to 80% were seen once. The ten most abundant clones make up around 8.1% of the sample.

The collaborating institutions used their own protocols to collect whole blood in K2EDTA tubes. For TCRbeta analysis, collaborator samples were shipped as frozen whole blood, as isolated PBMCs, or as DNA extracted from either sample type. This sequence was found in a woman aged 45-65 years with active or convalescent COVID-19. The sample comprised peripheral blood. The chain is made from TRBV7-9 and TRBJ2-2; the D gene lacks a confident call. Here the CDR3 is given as CASSLSQDPTGELFF. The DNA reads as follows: TGTGCCAGCAGCTTAAGTCAGGATCCCACCGGGGAGCTGTTTTTT. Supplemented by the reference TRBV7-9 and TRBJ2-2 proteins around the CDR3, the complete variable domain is DTGVSQNPRHKITKRGQNVTFRCDPISEHNRLYWYRQTLGQGPEFLTYFQNEAQLEKSRLLSDRFSAERPKGSFSTLEIQRTEQGDSAMYLCASSLSQDPTGELFFGEGSRLTVL.